This TCR beta chain was recovered during a study of siplizumab effects on memory and regulatory T cells. V shed 3 bases and J shed 2 bases, with 9 bases lying between them. This CDR3 is 14 amino acids long. The germline gives CDR1 MNHEY, CDR2 SVGAGI. Method: immunoSEQ multiplex PCR; TCRdb's copy keeps in-frame clones and lacks some. The profile shows tens of thousands of clones, approximately 88% of them singletons. The chain employs TRBV6-5 and TRBJ2-3; a weak D match, TRBD1 (5 bases). The sample taken for sequencing was Tregs sorted from blood. This sequence originates from a human donor in good health. The CDR3 here is CASSYRRDTDTQYF. CDR3 DNA sequence: TGTGCCAGCAGTTATCGCAGGGACACAGATACGCAGTATTTT.